This TCR beta chain was captured in a study of identical twins. Notes on the study in general: Out-of-frame beta sequences exhibited a weaker degree of excess twin sharing. Twin-shared out-of-frame alpha sequences showed excess low generation probability.

This clonotype occurred a few times. The antigen is not known. V gave up 7 bases and J gave up 5 bases, with 8 bases separating them. The CDR3 totals 11 residues. TCRdb fed the 5' RACE reads into MiXCR, producing one record per CDR3 protein. The table has roughly 720,000 distinct CDR3 sequences, roughly 18% seen once. These records were also assigned to another study, of T cells expressing NK-cell markers. That publication notes: Only alpha-beta TCR T cells were sorted in several experiments, using an anti-gamma-delta TCR antibody. Of the CD8+ T cells in more than five donors, roughly 1.0-7.5% belonged to dominant NKG2C+ clonotypes.

The rearrangement links TRBV12-3 or TRBV12-4 to TRBJ1-1; D not certain. This TCR was recovered from a woman between 18 and 29 years old in good health. The source material was PBMCs. DNA of the CDR3: TGTGCCAGCAAATCGTCGACTGAAGCTTTCTTT. Translation: CASKSSTEAFF.